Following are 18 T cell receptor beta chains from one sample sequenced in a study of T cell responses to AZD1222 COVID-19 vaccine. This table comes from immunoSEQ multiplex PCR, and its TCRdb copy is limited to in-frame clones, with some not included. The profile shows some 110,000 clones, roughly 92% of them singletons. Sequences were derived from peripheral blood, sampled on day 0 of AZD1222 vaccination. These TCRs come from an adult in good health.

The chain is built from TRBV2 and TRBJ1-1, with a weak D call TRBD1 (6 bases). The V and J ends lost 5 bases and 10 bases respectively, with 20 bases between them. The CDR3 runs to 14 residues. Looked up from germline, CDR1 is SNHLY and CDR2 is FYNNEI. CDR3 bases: TGTGCCAGCAGTCCGACCCAAATTACAGGGTTAGCTTTCTTT. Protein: CASSPTQITGLAFF.

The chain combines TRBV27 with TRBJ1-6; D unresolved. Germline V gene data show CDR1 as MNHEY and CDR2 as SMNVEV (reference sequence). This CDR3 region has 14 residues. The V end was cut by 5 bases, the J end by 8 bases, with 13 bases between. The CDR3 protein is CASSPAFPYSPLHF. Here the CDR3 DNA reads TGTGCCAGCAGTCCGGCCTTCCCTTATTCACCCCTCCACTTT.

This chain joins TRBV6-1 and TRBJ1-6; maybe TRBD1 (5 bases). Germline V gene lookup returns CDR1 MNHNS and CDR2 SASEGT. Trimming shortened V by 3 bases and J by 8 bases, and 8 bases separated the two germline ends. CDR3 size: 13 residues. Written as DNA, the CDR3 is TGTGCCAGCAGTGACAGCAGGGATTCACCCCTCCACTTT. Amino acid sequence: CASSDSRDSPLHF.

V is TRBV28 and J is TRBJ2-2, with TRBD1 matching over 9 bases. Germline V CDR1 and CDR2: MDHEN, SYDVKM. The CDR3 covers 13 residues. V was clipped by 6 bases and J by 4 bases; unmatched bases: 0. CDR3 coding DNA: TGTGCCAGCAGGACAGGGGGCACCGGGGAGCTGTTTTTT. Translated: CASRTGGTGELFF.

The CDR3 loop reads CASSLVQGNSGNTIYF. CDR3 nucleotide sequence: TGTGCCAGCAGCTTAGTTCAGGGAAACTCTGGAAACACCATATATTTT. The chain employs TRBV7-2 and TRBJ1-3; perhaps TRBD1 as D (5 bases). The CDR3 is 16 amino acids. CDR1 is SGHTA, CDR2 FQGNSA, per germline. Trimming pared 1 base from V and 0 bases from J, leaving 10 bases between.

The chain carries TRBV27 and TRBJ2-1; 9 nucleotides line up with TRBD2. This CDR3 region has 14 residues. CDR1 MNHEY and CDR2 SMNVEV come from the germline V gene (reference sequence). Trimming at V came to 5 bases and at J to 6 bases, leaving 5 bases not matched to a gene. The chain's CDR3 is CASSRLAEFNEQFF. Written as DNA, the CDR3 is TGTGCCAGCAGTAGACTAGCGGAATTCAATGAGCAGTTCTTC.

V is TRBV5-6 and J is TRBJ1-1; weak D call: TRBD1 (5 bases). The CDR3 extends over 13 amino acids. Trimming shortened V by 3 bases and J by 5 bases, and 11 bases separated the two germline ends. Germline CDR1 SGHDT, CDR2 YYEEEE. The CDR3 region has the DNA TGTGCCAGCAGCTCGGGTCCAGGGACTGAAGCTTTCTTT. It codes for CASSSGPGTEAFF.

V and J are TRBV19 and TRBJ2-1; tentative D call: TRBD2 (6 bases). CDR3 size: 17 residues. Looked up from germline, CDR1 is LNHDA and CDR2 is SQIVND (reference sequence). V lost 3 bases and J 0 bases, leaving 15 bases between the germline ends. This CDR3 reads CASSIRERAGSYNEQFF. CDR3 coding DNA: TGTGCCAGTAGTATCCGGGAGAGGGCAGGCTCCTACAATGAGCAGTTCTTC.

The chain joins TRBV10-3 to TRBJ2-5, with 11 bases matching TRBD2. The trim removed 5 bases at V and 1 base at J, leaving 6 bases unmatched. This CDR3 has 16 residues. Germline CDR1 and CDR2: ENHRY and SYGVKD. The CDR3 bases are TGTGCCATCAGTACAACTAGCGGGGGACCCCAAGAGACCCAGTACTTC. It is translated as CAISTTSGGPQETQYF.

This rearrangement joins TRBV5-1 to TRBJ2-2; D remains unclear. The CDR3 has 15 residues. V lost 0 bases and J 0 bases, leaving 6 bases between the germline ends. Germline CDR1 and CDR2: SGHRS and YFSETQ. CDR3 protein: CASSLGAANTGELFF. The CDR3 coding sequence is TGCGCCAGCAGCTTGGGCGCAGCGAACACCGGGGAGCTGTTTTTT.

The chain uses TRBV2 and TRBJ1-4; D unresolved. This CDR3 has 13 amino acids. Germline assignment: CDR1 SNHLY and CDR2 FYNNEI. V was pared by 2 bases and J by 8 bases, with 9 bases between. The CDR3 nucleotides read TGTGCCAGCAGTGAACAGGTCGAGGAAAAACTGTTTTTT. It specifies CASSEQVEEKLFF. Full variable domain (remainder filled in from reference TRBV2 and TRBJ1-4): EPEVTQTPSHQVTQMGQEVILRCVPISNHLYFYWYRQILGQKVEFLVSFYNNEISEKSEIFDDQFSVERPDGSNFTLKIRSTKLEDSAMYFCASSEQVEEKLFFGSGTQLSVL.

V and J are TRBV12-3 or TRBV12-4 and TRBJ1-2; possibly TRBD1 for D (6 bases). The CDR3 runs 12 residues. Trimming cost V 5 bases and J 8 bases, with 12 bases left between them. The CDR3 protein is CASSPGTWGYTF. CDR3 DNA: TGTGCCAGCAGTCCCGGGACATGGGGCTACACCTTC.

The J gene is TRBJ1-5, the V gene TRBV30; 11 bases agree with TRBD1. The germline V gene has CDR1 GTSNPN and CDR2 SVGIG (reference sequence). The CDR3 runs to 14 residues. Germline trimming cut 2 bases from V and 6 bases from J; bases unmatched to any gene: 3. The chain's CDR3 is CAWSPGTGGQPQHF. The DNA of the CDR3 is TGTGCCTGGAGTCCCGGGACAGGGGGTCAGCCCCAGCATTTT.

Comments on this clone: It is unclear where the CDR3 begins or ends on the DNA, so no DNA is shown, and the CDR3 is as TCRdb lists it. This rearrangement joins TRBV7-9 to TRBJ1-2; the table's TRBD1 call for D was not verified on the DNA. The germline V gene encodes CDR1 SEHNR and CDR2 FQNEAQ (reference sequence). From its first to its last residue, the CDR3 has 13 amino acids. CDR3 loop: CASSLAWGQGSTF.

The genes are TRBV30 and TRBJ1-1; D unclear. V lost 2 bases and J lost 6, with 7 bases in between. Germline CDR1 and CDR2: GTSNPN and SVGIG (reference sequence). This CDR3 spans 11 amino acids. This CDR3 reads CAWSRLAEAFF. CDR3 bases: TGTGCCTGGAGTCGCTTGGCTGAAGCTTTCTTT.

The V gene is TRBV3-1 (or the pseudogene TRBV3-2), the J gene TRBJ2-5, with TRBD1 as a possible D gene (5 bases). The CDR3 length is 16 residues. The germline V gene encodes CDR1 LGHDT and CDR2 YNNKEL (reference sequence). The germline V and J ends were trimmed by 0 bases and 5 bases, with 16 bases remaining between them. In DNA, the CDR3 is TGTGCCAGCAGCCAAGATCTGGGGCAGGGAAGGGAGACCCAGTACTTC. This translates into CASSQDLGQGRETQYF.

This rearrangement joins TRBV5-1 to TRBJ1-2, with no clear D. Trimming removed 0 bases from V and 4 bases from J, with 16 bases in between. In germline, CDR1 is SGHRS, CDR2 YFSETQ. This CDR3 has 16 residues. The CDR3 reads CASSLEGNPPSYGYTF. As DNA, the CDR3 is TGCGCCAGCAGCTTGGAAGGAAACCCTCCCTCCTATGGCTACACCTTC.

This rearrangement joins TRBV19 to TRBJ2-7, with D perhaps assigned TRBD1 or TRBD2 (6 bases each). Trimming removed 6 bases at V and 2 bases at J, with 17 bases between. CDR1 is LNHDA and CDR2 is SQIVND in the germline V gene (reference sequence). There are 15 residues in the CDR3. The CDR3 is CASSLGGRFTYEQYF. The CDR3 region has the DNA TGTGCCAGTAGCCTCGGGGGCCGTTTTACCTACGAGCAGTACTTC.